This T cell receptor (beta chain) was found in a study of cytomegalovirus exposure and HLA in healthy donors. Background on the study: T cells numbering approximately 170 million yielded some 110 million unique TCR beta sequences in an earlier analysis. General observations from the study: Analysis performed later found about 18,000 TCR beta sequences associated with HLA alleles at 0.05 false discovery rate.

The CDR3 consists of 12 residues. V was shortened by 2 bases and J by 7 bases, with 12 bases between the two germline ends. The germline CDR1 and CDR2 sequences are GTSNPN and SVGIG (reference sequence). This clone came up a few times. The target antigen is unknown. The PCR contained 60 Vbeta and 13 Jbeta primers. Using immunoSEQ multiplex PCR, the repertoire was profiled, and TCRdb retains in-frame clones only, with some absent. The data show under 70,000 clones, roughly 70% seen once. The chain uses TRBV30 and TRBJ2-7; a possible D gene is TRBD2 (5 bases). Sequencing input: PBMCs. This sequence was found in a man in his forties or fifties in good health and CMV-seropositive. The CDR3: CAWSLSRREQYF. In nucleotides, the CDR3 is TGTGCCTGGAGTCTCTCCAGGAGGGAGCAGTACTTC.